Presented here are 21 T cell receptor beta chains from one specimen sequenced in a study of cytomegalovirus exposure and HLA in healthy donors. It was with 60 Vbeta and 13 Jbeta primers that the PCR ran. Generated by immunoSEQ multiplex PCR, the TCRdb table keeps only in-frame clones and is missing some. The sample includes about 30,000 clones, 87% seen only once; the top ten take around 2.5%. Input material: PBMCs. The receptors originated from a boy aged 5-17 years in good health and CMV-seronegative.

V gene TRBV4-1 combines with J gene TRBJ2-3; D perhaps matches TRBD2 (6 bases). The germline V gene encodes CDR1 MGHRA and CDR2 YSYEKL. V lost 0 bases and J lost 2, with 12 bases in between. The CDR3 loop spans 16 amino acids. CDR3 bases: TGCGCCAGCAGCCAAGAGCCTAGCGCTGTCACAGATACGCAGTATTTT. This codes for CASSQEPSAVTDTQYF.

The chain is built from TRBV13 and TRBJ1-3; no clear D gene. The CDR3 totals 15 residues. Per germline, CDR1 PRHDT and CDR2 FYEKMQ (reference sequence). V was shortened by 1 base and J by 2 bases, with 9 bases between the two germline ends. CDR3 coding DNA: TGTGCCAGCAGCTTAGCCAAGACACCTGGAAACACCATATATTTT. This gives the protein CASSLAKTPGNTIYF.

The V and J genes are TRBV6-5 and TRBJ1-1; D ambiguous. CDR1 is MNHEY and CDR2 is SVGAGI in the germline V gene. The CDR3 is made up of 12 amino acids. V shed 10 bases and J shed 5 bases, with 14 bases lying between them. In DNA form, the CDR3 reads TGTGCCACCTCCGGAGAAAGTACTGAAGCTTTCTTT. Protein product: CATSGESTEAFF.

J is TRBJ1-1 and V is TRBV6-1, with 9 bases matching TRBD1. With V trimmed by 5 bases and J by 1 base, 2 bases remained unmatched. Germline V gene lookup returns CDR1 MNHNS and CDR2 SASEGT. CDR3 size: 14 residues. Here the CDR3 reads CASSRDRANTEAFF. CDR3 DNA sequence: TGTGCCAGCAGTAGGGACAGGGCGAACACTGAAGCTTTCTTT.

This clone showed up just once. The chain links TRBV9 to TRBJ2-6, with a possible D match to TRBD1 (5 bases). The CDR3 loop spans 18 amino acids. The germline V gene has CDR1 SGDLS and CDR2 YYNGEE. The V gene lost 3 bases and the J gene lost 0 bases, with 16 bases spanning the gap. CDR3 DNA: TGTGCCAGCAGCGACATCCTGACAGCCCACTCTGGGGCCAACGTCCTGACTTTC. It translates to CASSDILTAHSGANVLTF.

On this clone: The sample has other DNA sequences that encode this CDR3 too. In nucleotides, the CDR3 is TGTGCCAGCAGAAGGACTAGCGGGAGGCAAGAGACCCAGTACTTC. Its protein is CASRRTSGRQETQYF. This rearrangement joins TRBV6-5 to TRBJ2-5, with 14 bases fitting TRBD2. The CDR3 sequence is 15 residues long. Germline assignment: CDR1 MNHEY and CDR2 SVGAGI. V gave up 6 bases and J gave up 2 bases; unmatched junction bases: 2.

The rearrangement uses TRBV10-2 and TRBJ2-7; 11 positions agree with TRBD1. The CDR3 consists of 19 residues. V was pared by 0 bases and J by 4 bases, with 14 bases of the junction left unmatched. CDR1 is WSHSY and CDR2 is SAAADI in the germline V gene. The DNA for the CDR3 is TGCGCCAGCAGTGAGTCGGCCGCGGGGGCGGGACAGGGGGAATACGAGCAGTACTTC. Translated: CASSESAAGAGQGEYEQYF.

The genes are TRBV7-6 and TRBJ2-5, with a weak D call TRBD2 (7 bases). CDR1 is SGHVS, CDR2 FNYEAQ, per germline. The CDR3 length is 17 residues. V was trimmed by 2 bases and J by 4 bases, leaving 20 bases between them. The CDR3 sequence: CASSLFLGGGAGETQYF. The CDR3 coding sequence is TGTGCCAGCAGCTTATTCCTCGGTGGGGGGGCCGGAGAGACCCAGTACTTC. The entire variable domain, with the rest obtained from reference TRBV7-6 and TRBJ2-5, is as follows: GAGVSQSPRYKVTKRGQDVALRCDPISGHVSLYWYRQALGQGPEFLTYFNYEAQQDKSGLPNDRFSAERPEGSISTLTIQRTEQRDSAMYRCASSLFLGGGAGETQYFGPGTRLLVL.

This clone was recorded a few times. J is TRBJ2-2 and V is TRBV30; D is undetermined. Trimming pared 2 bases from V and 0 bases from J, leaving 10 bases between. This CDR3 has 15 amino acids. The germline CDR1 and CDR2 sequences are GTSNPN and SVGIG (reference sequence). The chain's CDR3 is CAWSWAETNTGELFF. The CDR3 bases are TGTGCCTGGAGTTGGGCAGAAACGAACACCGGGGAGCTGTTTTTT. Drawing the rest from reference TRBV30 and TRBJ2-2, the complete variable domain is SQTIHQWPATLVQPVGSPLSLECTVEGTSNPNLYWYRQAAGRGLQLLFYSVGIGQISSEVPQNLSASRPQDRQFILSSKKLLLSDSGFYLCAWSWAETNTGELFFGEGSRLTVL.

This chain links TRBV10-2 with TRBJ1-1; TRBD1 matches at 9 bases. Germline V gene lookup returns CDR1 WSHSY and CDR2 SAAADI. The CDR3 has 14 residues. V shed 0 bases and J 6 bases; nucleotides not matched to a gene: 2. The CDR3 DNA is TGCGCCAGCAGTGAGTCACGGACAGGGGCTGAAGCTTTCTTT. It encodes CASSESRTGAEAFF.

The chain links TRBV5-1 to TRBJ2-3, with 14 bases that match TRBD2. CDR3 length: 18 amino acids. Germline CDR1 is SGHRS and CDR2 is YFSETQ. V was clipped by 3 bases and J by 4 bases; unmatched bases: 10. DNA of the CDR3: TGCGCCAGCAGCTCGCCCCTAAGACTAGCGGGGGGGCCAGATACGCAGTATTTT. Protein: CASSSPLRLAGGPDTQYF.

There are a few counts of this clone. The chain links TRBV9 to TRBJ1-2; 12 nucleotides match TRBD1. Per the germline V gene, CDR1 is SGDLS and CDR2 is YYNGEE. J was trimmed by 8 bases and V by 0 bases; bases with no gene match: 17. CDR3 length: 19 amino acids. CDR3 in amino acids: CASSVATGTGGGYAGGYTF. CDR3 sequence (DNA): TGTGCCAGCAGCGTAGCTACCGGGACAGGGGGCGGTTACGCGGGCGGCTACACCTTC.

As to this clone: The junction shows a germline mismatch at one end, possibly a read error. V usage is TRBV19 and J usage is TRBJ1-2, with 9 bases identical to TRBD1. Germline loops: CDR1 LNHDA, CDR2 SQIVND (reference sequence). CDR3 size: 16 residues. The DNA for the CDR3 is TGTGCCAGTAGTATAAAGGGACAGGGATCTAATTATGGCTACACCTTC. Translated: CASSIKGQGSNYGYTF.

The chain is built from TRBV4-2 and TRBJ2-1; D may be TRBD2 (5 bases). V lost 0 bases, J lost 5 bases, and 14 bases lay in between. Per the germline V gene, CDR1 is LGHNA and CDR2 is YNFKEQ. This CDR3 is built from 16 residues. CDR3 coding DNA: TGTGCCAGCAGCCAAGATGTCGCTAGCTTGAACAATGAGCAGTTCTTC. Protein sequence: CASSQDVASLNNEQFF.

The CDR3 sequence: CAISGSGVLYNSPLHF. The CDR3 nucleotides read TGTGCCATCAGTGGCTCGGGGGTCCTCTATAATTCACCCCTCCACTTT. J is TRBJ1-6 and V is TRBV10-3, with D perhaps matching TRBD1 (5 bases). Per germline, CDR1 ENHRY and CDR2 SYGVKD. V was shortened by 4 bases and J by 3 bases, with 13 bases between the two germline ends. This CDR3 has 16 amino acids.

The chain recombines TRBV2 with TRBJ1-4; D is undetermined. Germline loops: CDR1 SNHLY, CDR2 FYNNEI. With 3 bases removed from V and 1 base from J, the gap between germline ends came to 6 bases. The CDR3 has 14 residues. The CDR3 bases are TGTGCCAGCAGTGAGGCAGGAACTAATGAAAAACTGTTTTTT. It encodes CASSEAGTNEKLFF.

This chain links TRBV7-8 with TRBJ1-2, with unresolved D. Germline-derived CDR1 and CDR2 are SGHVS and FQNEAQ. Trimming took 3 bases from V and 4 from J, leaving 6 bases between them. The CDR3 has 12 amino acids. This CDR3 is CASSFESYGYTF. CDR3 in DNA: TGTGCCAGCAGCTTTGAGAGCTATGGCTACACCTTC.

The V gene is TRBV29-1, the J gene TRBJ2-7, with TRBD2 identical over 12 bases. The CDR3 extends over 13 amino acids. Trimming removed 4 bases from V and 7 bases from J; junction bases left unmatched: 5. The germline gives CDR1 SQVTM, CDR2 ANQGSEA. The CDR3 DNA sequence: TGCAGCGTTGTGGGACTAGCGGGCCTAGAGCAGTACTTC. Translated, it gives CSVVGLAGLEQYF.

The V gene is TRBV6-5, the J gene TRBJ2-7, with D possibly being TRBD2 (5 bases). Germline CDR1 and CDR2: MNHEY and SVGAGI. V was trimmed by 0 bases and J by 2 bases, leaving 14 bases between them. The CDR3 loop spans 16 amino acids. CDR3 sequence (DNA): TGTGCCAGCAGTTACTCGTCCGCACTAGGAACCTACGAGCAGTACTTC. Amino acids: CASSYSSALGTYEQYF.

This clone was picked up a small number of times. The chain is built from TRBV12-5 and TRBJ2-5; D is uncertain. Germline CDR1 reads LGHNT; CDR2 reads FRNRAP. Trimming stripped 5 bases from V and 5 bases from J, with 9 bases between. This CDR3 contains 12 residues. CDR3: CASGPRVETQYF. The CDR3 DNA reads TGTGCTAGTGGTCCCCGGGTGGAGACCCAGTACTTC.

The chain recombines TRBV5-1 with TRBJ2-3; a weak D match, TRBD2 (6 bases). The germline V and J ends were trimmed by 0 bases and 2 bases, with 13 bases remaining between them. Germline CDR1 and CDR2: SGHRS and YFSETQ. The CDR3 runs 16 residues. CDR3 DNA: TGCGCCAGCAGCTTGGTCCATGGGGGGTACACAGATACGCAGTATTTT. This translates into CASSLVHGGYTDTQYF.